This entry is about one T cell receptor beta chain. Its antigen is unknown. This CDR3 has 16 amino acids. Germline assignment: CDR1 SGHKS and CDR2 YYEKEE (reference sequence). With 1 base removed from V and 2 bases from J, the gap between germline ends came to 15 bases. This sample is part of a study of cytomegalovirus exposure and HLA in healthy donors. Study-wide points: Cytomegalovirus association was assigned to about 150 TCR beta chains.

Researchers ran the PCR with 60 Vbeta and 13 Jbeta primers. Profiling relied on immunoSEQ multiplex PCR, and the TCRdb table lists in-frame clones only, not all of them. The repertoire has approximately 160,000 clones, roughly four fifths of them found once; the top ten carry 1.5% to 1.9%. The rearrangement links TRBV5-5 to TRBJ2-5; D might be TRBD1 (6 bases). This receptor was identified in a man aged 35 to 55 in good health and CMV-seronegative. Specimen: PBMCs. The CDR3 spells CASSLTAGAAQETQYF. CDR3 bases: TGTGCCAGCAGCTTGACCGCAGGGGCTGCACAAGAGACCCAGTACTTC. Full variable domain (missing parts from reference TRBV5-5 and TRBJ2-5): DAGVTQSPTHLIKTRGQQVTLRCSPISGHKSVSWYQQVLGQGPQFIFQYYEKEERGRGNFPDRFSARQFPNYSSELNVNALLLGDSALYLCASSLTAGAAQETQYFGPGTRLLVL.